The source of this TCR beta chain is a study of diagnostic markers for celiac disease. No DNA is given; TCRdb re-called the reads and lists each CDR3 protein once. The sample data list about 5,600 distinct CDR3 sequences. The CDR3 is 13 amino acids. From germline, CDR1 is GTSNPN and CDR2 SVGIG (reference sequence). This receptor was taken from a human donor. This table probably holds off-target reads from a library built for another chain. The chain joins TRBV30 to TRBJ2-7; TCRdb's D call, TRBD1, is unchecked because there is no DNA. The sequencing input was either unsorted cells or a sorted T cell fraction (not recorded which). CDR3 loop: CAFNVAGGAEQYF.